The subject of this entry is one T cell receptor (beta chain). Its cognate antigen is unknown. The source of the sample is a study of beta chain features in type 1 diabetes. Broader study findings: In patients and controls equally, PCR might favor templates that are shorter.

Purity (above 95%) was reached by all sorted populations. Germline CDR1 and CDR2: LGHNA and YSLEER. The germline V and J ends were trimmed by 1 base and 9 bases, with 10 bases remaining between them. This CDR3 is 13 amino acids long. Expressed TCRB transcripts were sequenced because the entire RNA isolate underwent reverse transcription. About 3.6 million reads on average were seen across naive, central memory and regulatory T cell samples. Using immunoSEQ multiplex PCR, the repertoire was profiled, and TCRdb retains in-frame clones only, with some absent. The table has 300,000 or so clones, roughly 8% seen once.

The V and J genes are TRBV4-3 and TRBJ2-1; D gene uncertain. Sample: central memory CD4+ T cells from blood. This clonotype was obtained from a woman under 30 in good health. The CDR3 region is CASSQASRREQFF. The CDR3 DNA follows: TGCGCCAGCAGCCAAGCGTCCCGACGTGAGCAGTTCTTC.